Included here is one T cell receptor (beta chain) sequence, with context. There is no known antigen for this receptor. Base qualities are not recorded, but no much larger clone differs from it by a single base. The germline V gene (reference sequence) yields MNHNY for CDR1 and SVGAGI for CDR2. V has 6 bases trimmed and J has 6 bases trimmed; junction bases matching no gene number 7. The CDR3 contains 14 residues, cysteine and phenylalanine counted. CDR3 DNA is the only sequence kept; it has 42 bases, read in frame from the first base. The sample belongs to a study of cytomegalovirus exposure and HLA in healthy donors (dated by TCRdb to the late 2010s). Background on the whole study: The approximately 710 repertoires of the first cohort and the roughly 110 validation repertoires were produced on the same platform, according to a later analysis. The study was designed to test whether signatures of past pathogen exposure could be identified by cataloging public T cell receptors. A separate validation cohort of 100 to 150 different subjects was used in addition to the roughly 620-subject first cohort. The study combined high-throughput TCR immunosequencing, statistical association of individual TCRs with disease status, and machine learning to predict cytomegalovirus infection status.

The donors were included in the validation cohort of 90 to 150 subjects, a group kept apart from the roughly 730-subject first cohort. What the work shows at the level of the full study, not this receptor alone: The authors suggested that the approach could potentially be extended to other disease states and immunological phenotypes. A later analysis found that TCRs clustered in the first cohort also tended to co-occur in the roughly 120 validation repertoires, with 94% of cluster scores above 0. The validation cohort had no HLA typing available for a later analysis, so co-occurrence within that cohort was assessed over all 130 or so repertoires. While some public TCRs were present in many individuals, most TCR sequences turned up only very rarely across donors. A few of the identified cytomegalovirus-associated TCR beta chains were confirmed in vitro to be specific for cytomegalovirus antigens. A total of 150 or so TCR beta chains were listed by the study as associated with cytomegalovirus. In both the original and validation cohorts, the classifier was reported to diagnose cytomegalovirus status with high specificity and sensitivity.

Library preparation used the immunoSEQ multiplex PCR assay. Concerning the study's data processing: A statistical classification framework was built for diagnosing cytomegalovirus status from the catalog of TCR beta chain sequences. TCRdb mirrors the immuneACCESS table, restricted to in-frame sequences. Some clones are absent from its copies; in checked studies, under half trace to an unresolved V gene, and the reason for the others is unknown. D and trimming come from the DNA, and the V and J calls and clone size come from that table. The sample table lists some 200,000 clones, around nine tenths of them with a count of one. In total, the top ten clones hold approximately 1.1% of the sample.

This clonotype originated in a woman between 18 and 30 years old in good health and CMV-seronegative. The chain couples TRBV6-6 to TRBJ1-5; TRBD1 agrees with 8 junctional bases. Sequencing was carried out using PBMCs. The DNA is TGTGCCAGCAGCCCAGGGGGCGCGGGTCAGCCCCAGCATTTT. Protein translation: CASSPGGAGQPQHF.